One T cell receptor beta chain is described in this entry. The antigen remains unidentified. Unique molecular identifier tags were affixed to discrete cDNA molecules. TCRdb processed the 5' RACE reads anew with MiXCR; each CDR3 protein has one entry. The sample includes over 70,000 distinct CDR3 sequences, approximately 15% seen only once; the top ten take roughly 6.4%. CDR3 length: 15 residues. Looked up from germline, CDR1 is SGHRS and CDR2 is YFSETQ. The germline V and J ends were trimmed by 0 bases and 4 bases, with 13 bases remaining between them. The data stem from a study of early T cells in non-severe SARS-CoV-2 infection. The study, taken as a whole, reports: VDJdb matches were skewed toward anti-spike CD8 T cell responses.

The specimen was whole blood. The V call is TRBV5-1, the J call TRBJ1-1; tentatively, D is TRBD1 (5 bases). The clonotype originates from an adult who was a healthcare worker with PCR-confirmed SARS-CoV-2 infection or an uninfected control (not recorded which). CDR3 nucleotides: TGCGCCAGCAGCTTGGCAGGGAATTTGGGCACTGAAGCTTTCTTT. Residues: CASSLAGNLGTEAFF.